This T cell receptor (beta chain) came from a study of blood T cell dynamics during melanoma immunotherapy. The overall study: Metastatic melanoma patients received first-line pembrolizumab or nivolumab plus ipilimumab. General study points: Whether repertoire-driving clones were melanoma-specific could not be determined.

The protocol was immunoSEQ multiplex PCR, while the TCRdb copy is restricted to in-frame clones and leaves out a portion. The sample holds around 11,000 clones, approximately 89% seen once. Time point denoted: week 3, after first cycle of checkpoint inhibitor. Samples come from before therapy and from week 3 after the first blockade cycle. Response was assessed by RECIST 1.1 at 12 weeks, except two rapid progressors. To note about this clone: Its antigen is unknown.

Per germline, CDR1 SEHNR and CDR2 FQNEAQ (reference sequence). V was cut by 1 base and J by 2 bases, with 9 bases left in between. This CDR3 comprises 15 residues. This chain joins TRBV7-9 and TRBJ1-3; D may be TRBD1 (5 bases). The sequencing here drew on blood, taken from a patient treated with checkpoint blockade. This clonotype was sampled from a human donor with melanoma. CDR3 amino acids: CASSLGGDPGNTIYF. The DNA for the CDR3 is TGTGCCAGCAGCTTAGGGGGGGACCCTGGAAACACCATATATTTT. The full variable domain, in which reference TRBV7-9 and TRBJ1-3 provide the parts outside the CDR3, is DTGVSQNPRHKITKRGQNVTFRCDPISEHNRLYWYRQTLGQGPEFLTYFQNEAQLEKSRLLSDRFSAERPKGSFSTLEIQRTEQGDSAMYLCASSLGGDPGNTIYFGEGSWLTVV.